These 24 T cell receptor beta chains were all obtained from the same sample, sequenced in a study of T-cell memory formation after mild COVID-19. A single record per CDR3 protein comes from TCRdb applying MiXCR to the 5' RACE reads. Of 90,000 to 120,000 distinct CDR3 sequences in the sample, 13% to 15% were seen once. Sequencing was done on a sample of PBMCs or a T cell subset sorted from them (not recorded which). These receptors all come from a man between 18 and 29 years old who had mild COVID-19 (a few samples of this study predate the infection). Cell type and time point are not known.

The chain joins TRBV15 to TRBJ2-6, with D possibly matching TRBD1 (6 bases). Germline V lookup: CDR1 LNHNV, CDR2 YYDKDF (reference sequence). V gave up 9 bases and J gave up 0 bases, with 9 bases separating them. CDR3 size: 14 residues. The CDR3 DNA follows: TGTGCCACGCGAGGGGGCTCTGGGGCCAACGTCCTGACTTTC. Residues: CATRGGSGANVLTF.

This clonotype occurred a few times. V is TRBV15 and J is TRBJ2-5, with 8 bases aligning to TRBD2. V gave up 0 bases and J gave up 5 bases; unmatched junction bases: 8. CDR3 length equals 16 residues. CDR1 LNHNV and CDR2 YYDKDF come from the germline V gene (reference sequence). This chain's CDR3 is CATSREWTSTGETQYF. The DNA of the CDR3 is TGTGCCACCAGCAGAGAATGGACTAGCACGGGGGAGACCCAGTACTTC.

The chain recombines TRBV12-3 or TRBV12-4 with TRBJ1-4; maybe TRBD1 (5 bases). V lost 5 bases and J lost 9, with 10 bases in between. The CDR3 spans 12 residues. CDR3 DNA sequence: TGTGCCAGCAGTCTCCCGGACAAAAAACTGTTTTTT. This encodes CASSLPDKKLFF.

This clonotype was counted between two and nine times. The V call is TRBV7-3, the J call TRBJ2-2; D is undetermined. V shed 1 base and J shed 4 bases, with 4 bases lying between them. The germline CDR1 and CDR2 sequences are SGHTA and FQGTGA. This CDR3 region has 13 residues. The CDR3 region has the DNA TGTGCCAGCAGCTTAAGCCCCACCGGGGAGCTGTTTTTT. Translation: CASSLSPTGELFF.

There are a few counts of this clonotype. The chain is built from TRBV7-9 and TRBJ1-1; maybe TRBD1 (5 bases). Between the trimmed V and J ends, which lost 4 bases and 5 bases, there was a span of 14 bases. Per the germline V gene, CDR1 is SEHNR and CDR2 is FQNEAQ (reference sequence). This CDR3 has 14 residues. The CDR3 coding sequence is TGTGCCAGCAGCTATGGAGGTTCAGGGACTGAAGCTTTCTTT. This sequence encodes CASSYGGSGTEAFF.

This clonotype appeared a few times. The CDR3: CASSQDPGGVSTDTQYF. The CDR3 region has the DNA TGCGCCAGCAGCCAAGATCCGGGGGGGGTGAGCACAGATACGCAGTATTTT. This chain joins TRBV4-1 and TRBJ2-3, with TRBD2 identical over 8 bases. V lost 0 bases to trimming and J lost 0 bases; unmatched junction nucleotides: 5. CDR3 size: 17 residues. Germline CDR1 MGHRA, CDR2 YSYEKL.

This rearrangement joins TRBV7-9 to TRBJ2-7; the D gene is possibly TRBD1 (6 bases). With 5 bases removed from V and 0 bases from J, the gap between germline ends came to 14 bases. The CDR3 covers 15 residues. Per the germline V gene, CDR1 is SEHNR and CDR2 is FQNEAQ (reference sequence). CDR3 residues: CASSPAQGDSYEQYF. The CDR3 DNA is TGTGCCAGCAGCCCTGCACAGGGAGACTCCTACGAGCAGTACTTC. Together with reference TRBV7-9 and TRBJ2-7, the CDR3 gives the full variable domain: DTGVSQNPRHKITKRGQNVTFRCDPISEHNRLYWYRQTLGQGPEFLTYFQNEAQLEKSRLLSDRFSAERPKGSFSTLEIQRTEQGDSAMYLCASSPAQGDSYEQYFGPGTRLTVT.

Points on this clonotype: The final CDR3 position lacks the conserved phenylalanine or tryptophan, pointing to a likely read error. The DNA is omitted, as the CDR3 cannot be located on it reliably, and the CDR3 follows TCRdb's listing. The rearrangement uses TRBV20-1 and TRBJ2-1; the tabulated D call, TRBD1, remains unverified against the DNA. The CDR3 comprises 14 residues, both ends counted. Germline assignment: CDR1 DFQATT and CDR2 SNEGSKA (reference sequence). This CDR3 is CSAIPVGTGIQAFP.

This chain joins TRBV20-1 and TRBJ2-1; TRBD1 matches 8 bases. Trimming cost V 0 bases and J 10 bases; bases outside gene matches: 8. Germline CDR1 reads DFQATT; CDR2 reads SNEGSKA (reference sequence). This CDR3 is 14 amino acids long. The CDR3 nucleotides are TGCAGTGCTAGAGATCGTGCAGGGGGCTACGAGCAGTTCTTC. Amino acid sequence: CSARDRAGGYEQFF.

The chain joins TRBV3-1 to TRBJ1-6; possible D gene TRBD1, 5 bases. Per germline, CDR1 LGHDT and CDR2 YNNKEL (reference sequence). Trimming removed 6 bases at V and 7 bases at J, with 13 bases between. This CDR3 has 14 amino acids. CDR3: CASRNRQYNSPLHF. The CDR3 DNA follows: TGTGCCAGCAGGAACCGACAGTACAATTCACCCCTCCACTTT.

This CDR3 reads CASSSPPRETQYF. The CDR3 DNA reads as TGTGCCAGCAGCTCTCCTCCGCGGGAGACCCAGTACTTC. The V gene is TRBV7-8, the J gene TRBJ2-5; D uncertain. Germline V gene sequence: CDR1 SGHVS, CDR2 FQNEAQ. The germline V and J ends were trimmed by 4 bases and 5 bases, with 11 bases remaining between them. There are 13 residues in the CDR3.

This clonotype was seen more than once but under ten times. The chain has TRBV6-5 and TRBJ2-5, with a possible D match to TRBD1 (6 bases). This CDR3 comprises 15 residues. V was trimmed by 9 bases and J by 5 bases, leaving 22 bases between them. CDR1 is MNHEY and CDR2 is SVGAGI in the germline V gene. CDR3 nucleotide sequence: TGTGCCAGAGGCTACCCAGGGGCGCCCCGGGAGACCCAGTACTTC. Amino acid sequence: CARGYPGAPRETQYF.

Many counts were recorded for this clonotype. This sequence joins TRBV5-1 and TRBJ1-2; maybe TRBD1 (6 bases). This CDR3 contains 15 residues. The V end lost 0 bases, the J end lost 5 bases, and 14 bases lay between the germline ends. Germline-derived CDR1 and CDR2 are SGHRS and YFSETQ. The CDR3: CASSLGGGRIYGYTF. In DNA, the CDR3 is TGCGCCAGCAGCTTGGGAGGGGGACGGATATATGGCTACACCTTC.

This clonotype was counted at least ten times. The chain employs TRBV5-5 and TRBJ1-6; no definite D call. V lost 2 bases, J lost 10 bases, and 16 bases lay in between. The V gene's germline CDR1 is SGHKS and CDR2 YYEKEE (reference sequence). The CDR3 extends over 15 amino acids. This CDR3 is CASSFSSGVMSPLHF. Here the CDR3 DNA reads TGTGCCAGCAGCTTCAGTTCCGGGGTTATGTCACCCCTCCACTTT.

The chain is built from TRBV7-3 and TRBJ2-3; TRBD2 matches at 7 bases. Germline-derived CDR1 and CDR2 are SGHTA and FQGTGA. The CDR3 totals 18 residues. V was pared by 1 base and J by 2 bases, with 12 bases of the junction left unmatched. The CDR3 DNA reads as TGTGCCAGCAGCTTAAGCGGCGGGGGACTATCGGTCACAGATACGCAGTATTTT. Encoded protein: CASSLSGGGLSVTDTQYF. Full variable domain (remainder filled in from reference TRBV7-3 and TRBJ2-3): GAGVSQTPSNKVTEKGKYVELRCDPISGHTALYWYRQSLGQGPEFLIYFQGTGAADDSGLPNDRFFAVRPEGSVSTLKIQRTERGDSAVYLCASSLSGGGLSVTDTQYFGPGTRLTVL.

This clonotype was counted only a few times. This CDR3 is CASHRRGAYNEQFF. DNA of the CDR3: TGTGCCAGCCATCGGCGGGGGGCCTACAATGAGCAGTTCTTC. The chain recombines TRBV12-3 or TRBV12-4 with TRBJ2-1; TRBD2 aligns across 8 bases. The CDR3 consists of 14 residues. The J segment lost 2 bases and the V segment lost 8 bases, leaving 5 bases of the junction unmatched.

This clonotype has a handful of counts. This chain joins TRBV12-3 or TRBV12-4 and TRBJ2-1, with D perhaps TRBD2 (6 bases). The V end lost 8 bases, the J end lost 15 bases, and 17 bases lay between the germline ends. CDR3 length equals 11 residues. The CDR3 region has the DNA TGTGCCAGCGGGGGGACCTTGGTGGGGTTCTTC. Residues: CASGGTLVGFF.

This clonotype was seen only a few times. The gene calls are TRBV4-1 and TRBJ1-5; D is undetermined. The CDR3 consists of 16 residues. Trimming stripped 4 bases from V and 3 bases from J, with 16 bases between. CDR1 MGHRA and CDR2 YSYEKL come from the germline V gene. CDR3 bases: TGCGCCAGCAGCCCGACGGAAGGGAGACTCAATCAGCCCCAGCATTTT. It translates to CASSPTEGRLNQPQHF.

This sequence joins TRBV7-9 and TRBJ1-1; TRBD1 is a possible D gene (5 bases). The CDR3 is 15 amino acids. Trimming removed 5 bases from V and 0 bases from J, with 13 bases in between. Germline V lookup: CDR1 SEHNR, CDR2 FQNEAQ (reference sequence). The CDR3 DNA reads TGTGCCAGCAGCCCTAGACAGCTAATGAACACTGAAGCTTTCTTT. Translation: CASSPRQLMNTEAFF.

The rearrangement links TRBV7-8 to TRBJ2-1, with D perhaps being TRBD1 or TRBD2 (5 bases each). V lost 5 bases to trimming and J lost 5 bases, with 10 bases between them. Germline V lookup: CDR1 SGHVS, CDR2 FQNEAQ. CDR3 size: 13 residues. The CDR3: CASSPGRNNEQFF. The DNA of the CDR3 is TGTGCCAGCAGCCCGGGACGTAACAATGAGCAGTTCTTC.

This clonotype was detected a few times. The chain employs TRBV7-6 and TRBJ2-7; the D is unclear. CDR3 size: 14 residues. Trimming pared 1 base from V and 1 base from J, leaving 8 bases between. The germline CDR1 and CDR2 sequences are SGHVS and FNYEAQ. The DNA for the CDR3 is TGTGCCAGCAGCTTAGACTCCTCATCCTACGAGCAGTACGTC. Residues: CASSLDSSSYEQYV.

V usage is TRBV5-1 and J usage is TRBJ2-7; D uncertain. The CDR3 runs to 14 residues. V lost 0 bases and J lost 3, with 10 bases in between. Per the germline V gene, CDR1 is SGHRS and CDR2 is YFSETQ. The CDR3 DNA is TGCGCCAGCAGCTTGGTGGCAGAGAGCTACGAGCAGTACTTC. It is translated as CASSLVAESYEQYF.

This clonotype was seen a few times. The chain uses TRBV5-6 and TRBJ2-7, with D tentatively TRBD1 (6 bases). CDR1 and CDR2 from the germline V gene are SGHDT and YYEEEE. Trimming took 0 bases from V and 5 from J, leaving 9 bases between them. The CDR3 is 13 residues long. This chain's CDR3 is CASSLDYRDEQYV. CDR3 nucleotides: TGTGCCAGCAGCTTGGATTACAGGGACGAGCAGTACGTC.

This clonotype occurred a few times. The rearrangement joins TRBV4-3 to TRBJ2-7, with D possibly being TRBD2 (6 bases). Germline assignment: CDR1 LGHNA and CDR2 YSLEER. Trimming removed 6 bases at V and 3 bases at J, with 18 bases between. The CDR3 has 15 amino acids. In nucleotides, the CDR3 is TGCGCCAGCAGTGCCTGGGGAGGAGGGTTCTACGAGCAGTACTTC. As protein: CASSAWGGGFYEQYF.